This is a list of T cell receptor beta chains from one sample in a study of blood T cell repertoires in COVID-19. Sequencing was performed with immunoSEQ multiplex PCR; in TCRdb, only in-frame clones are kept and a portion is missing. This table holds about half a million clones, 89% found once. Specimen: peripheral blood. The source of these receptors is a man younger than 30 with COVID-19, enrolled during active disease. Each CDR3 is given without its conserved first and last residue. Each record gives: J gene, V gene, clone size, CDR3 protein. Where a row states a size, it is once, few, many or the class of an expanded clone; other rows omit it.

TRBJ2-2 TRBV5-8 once ASSLIFSRKNTGELF
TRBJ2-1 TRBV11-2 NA ASSLDTGQGNEQF
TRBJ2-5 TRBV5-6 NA ASSLVRQETQY
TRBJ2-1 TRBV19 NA ASSILGGPGFEQF
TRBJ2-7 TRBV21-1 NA ASRLARDRGREQY
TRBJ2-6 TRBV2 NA ASRGDTLGANVLT
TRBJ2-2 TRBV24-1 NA ATSGSGTSGRFSVAGELF
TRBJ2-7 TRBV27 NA ASRPSPGQGAAYEQY
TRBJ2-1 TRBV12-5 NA ASVLDWSNEQF
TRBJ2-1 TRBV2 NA ASSARGTDNEQF
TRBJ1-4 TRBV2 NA ASKQSEKLF
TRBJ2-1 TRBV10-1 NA ASSGLAGDQEQF
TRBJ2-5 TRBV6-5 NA ASSYAGRSETQY
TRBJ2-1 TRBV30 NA AWSGEGYNEQF
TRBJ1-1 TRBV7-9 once ASSPRTNNMNTEAF
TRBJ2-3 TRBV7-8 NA ASSLVAGGADTQY
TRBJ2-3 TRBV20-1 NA SASGTRGWWTDTQY
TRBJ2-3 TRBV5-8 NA ASSLALAGHTDTQY
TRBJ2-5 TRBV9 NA ASSVEPGGRETQY
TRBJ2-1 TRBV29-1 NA SVVRLNEQF
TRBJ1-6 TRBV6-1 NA ASSEAGTGASPLH
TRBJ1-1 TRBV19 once ASRIPGQLTEAF
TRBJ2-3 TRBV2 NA ASRPGLATDTQY
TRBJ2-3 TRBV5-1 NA ASSPLGQGGTDTQY
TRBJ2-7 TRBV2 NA ASKTPSYEQY
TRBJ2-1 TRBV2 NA ASSPRLAGDNEQF
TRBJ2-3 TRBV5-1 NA ASSQTTSTDTQY
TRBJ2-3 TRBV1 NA TSSQVCSSGGPSTDTQY
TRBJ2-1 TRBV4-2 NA ASSQEGLLAGDYNEQF
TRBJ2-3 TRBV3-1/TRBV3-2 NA AVLLAGVENTQY
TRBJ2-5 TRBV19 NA ASSTQQGSQTQY
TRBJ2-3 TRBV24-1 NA ATSDSRTSGDTQY
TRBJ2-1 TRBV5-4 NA ASSLGLADSNEQF
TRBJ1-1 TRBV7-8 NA ASSYRVDEAF
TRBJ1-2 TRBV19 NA ASRRRGEAYGYT
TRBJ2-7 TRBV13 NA ASSWGQGYEQY
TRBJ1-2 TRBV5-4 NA ASSLTDVRGYT
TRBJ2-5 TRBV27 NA ASSFGLQETQY
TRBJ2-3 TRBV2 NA ASKLEREIRDTQY
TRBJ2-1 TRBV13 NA ASSPGPGRGYNEQF
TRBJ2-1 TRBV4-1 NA ASSQDPLAANRYNEQF
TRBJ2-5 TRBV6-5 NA ASRDRMIEETQY
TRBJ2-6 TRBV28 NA ASSVLAVPSGANVLT
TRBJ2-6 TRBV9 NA ASSPQGSSGANVLT
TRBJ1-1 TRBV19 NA ASSGPLRTEAF
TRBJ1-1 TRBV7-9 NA ASSSVQTGNTEAF
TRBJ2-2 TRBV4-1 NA ASSPLGRGASGELF
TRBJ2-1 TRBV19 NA ASSISGGFYNEQF
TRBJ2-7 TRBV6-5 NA ASRTGTGGYEQY
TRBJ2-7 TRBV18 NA ASSIRQASSYEQY
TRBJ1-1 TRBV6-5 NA ASTTQGSTEAF
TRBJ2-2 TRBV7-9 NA ASSFIPGLVAGELF
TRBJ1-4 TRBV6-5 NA ASSRDRDNEKLF